A single sample gave rise to the 5 T cell receptor beta chains below, sequenced in a study of spatial heterogeneity in lung cancer. Whole-study results and caveats: Tracking of tumor mutation counts was seen in expanded intratumoral alpha and beta TCR counts.

Time point indicated: sample taken at primary tumor resection. Each CDR3 protein gets one entry after TCRdb re-called the 5' RACE reads with MiXCR. The sample carries roughly 9,600 distinct CDR3 sequences, 6% to 6.5% recorded once. Their recognized antigens are unknown. Material: lung tumor tissue, obtained at surgery. Receptors were obtained from a male donor with early-stage non-small cell lung cancer.

The sample holds a few counts of this clonotype. The chain links TRBV15 to TRBJ2-7; tentatively, D is TRBD1 (6 bases). Trimming left V 1 base short and J 6 bases short, with 16 bases between. Germline V gene data show CDR1 as LNHNV and CDR2 as YYDKDF (reference sequence). The CDR3 runs to 15 residues. CDR3 amino acids: CATSRGSAGVGEQYF. DNA of the CDR3: TGTGCCACCAGCAGAGGTTCCGCAGGGGTCGGCGAGCAGTACTTC.

This clonotype was seen a few times. This sequence joins TRBV4-3 and TRBJ2-1; unclear D gene. The CDR3 length is 13 residues. The V end was cut by 0 bases, the J end by 9 bases, with 9 bases between. Germline V gene lookup returns CDR1 LGHNA and CDR2 YSLEER. The CDR3 DNA sequence: TGCGCCAGCAGCCAAGAGTCCTCGATTGAGCAGTTCTTC. Translating it yields CASSQESSIEQFF.

J is TRBJ1-1 and V is TRBV29-1; D is ambiguous. The V end lost 4 bases, the J end lost 1 base, and 7 bases lay between the germline ends. This CDR3 contains 12 residues. Germline V lookup: CDR1 SQVTM, CDR2 ANQGSEA. In DNA form, the CDR3 reads TGCAGCGTTGCGCAGGCGAACACTGAAGCTTTCTTT. Protein sequence: CSVAQANTEAFF.

This clonotype was seen repeatedly, ten times or more. The chain links TRBV20-1 to TRBJ2-2; no firm D call. The germline V gene has CDR1 DFQATT and CDR2 SNEGSKA (reference sequence). The CDR3 totals 14 residues. The ends were cut back, 4 bases at V and 0 bases at J, with 9 bases in the middle. CDR3 in amino acids: CSANSNSNTGELFF. CDR3 sequence (DNA): TGCAGTGCTAACAGCAACTCGAACACCGGGGAGCTGTTTTTT.

This clonotype was detected many times. The chain couples TRBV5-1 to TRBJ2-7, with D possibly TRBD2 on 5 matching bases. This CDR3 has 14 residues. Looked up from germline, CDR1 is SGHRS and CDR2 is YFSETQ. V lost 0 bases to trimming and J lost 1 base, with 8 bases between them. The CDR3 loop reads CASSLEADSYEQYF. CDR3 in DNA: TGCGCCAGCAGCTTGGAAGCGGATTCCTACGAGCAGTACTTC.